The present T cell receptor beta chain was sequenced within a study of blood T cell repertoires in COVID-19. The wider study: Samples of COVID-19 (acute and convalescent) were obtained from the United States, Italy and Spain.

The germline gives CDR1 SGHAT, CDR2 FQNNGV. This CDR3 comprises 11 residues. On this clone itself: One end of the junction does not line up with germline, which may come from a read error.

Source study methods: It was from reference gene primer amplification that nucleated cell counts were estimated. Some clones are missing from TCRdb's copy, which holds only in-frame ones; the method was immunoSEQ multiplex PCR. V, J and clone size are taken as reported in that table, and D and trimming were inferred from the DNA itself. This table has 300,000 to 350,000 clones, 88% appearing once. Followed longitudinally, the Seattle patients had been enrolled during active infection. This clonotype was sampled from a woman aged 30 to 39 with COVID-19, enrolled during active disease. The J gene is TRBJ1-1, the V gene TRBV11-2; unclear D gene. Sequencing input: peripheral blood. As DNA, the CDR3 is TGTGCCAGCAGCTTGATGACGGGATTGTGGTTT. Its protein is CASSLMTGLWF.